A single sample gave rise to the 5 T cell receptor beta chains below, sequenced in a study of CD4 and CD8 cells across lung adenocarcinoma regions. Via MiXCR, TCRdb re-called the PCR reads, giving one row per CDR3 protein. The sample holds fewer than 25,000 distinct CDR3 sequences, over 50% seen once. The sequencing input was CD8+ T cells from the center of a lung tumor. These receptors all come from a female donor with lung adenocarcinoma. The CD4 and CD8 labels of this study may be unreliable.

The chain carries TRBV27 and TRBJ2-5; D may match TRBD1 or TRBD2 (5 bases each). The CDR3 is 15 amino acids. In germline, CDR1 is MNHEY, CDR2 SMNVEV (reference sequence). The V gene lost 9 bases and the J gene lost 4 bases, with 21 bases spanning the gap. The CDR3 protein is CARGFGDRDPETQYF. The CDR3 bases are TGTGCCAGGGGTTTCGGGGACCGTGACCCAGAGACCCAGTACTTC.

This clonotype was seen many times. The chain recombines TRBV27 with TRBJ1-6; unclear D gene. Germline V gives CDR1 MNHEY, CDR2 SMNVEV (reference sequence). Trimming left V 5 bases short and J 7 bases short, with 9 bases between. This CDR3 spans 13 amino acids. CDR3 amino acids: CASSLYRNSPLHF. In DNA, the CDR3 is TGTGCCAGCAGTCTGTACAGAAATTCACCCCTCCACTTT.

This clonotype is medium-sized within its sample. V and J are TRBV11-2 and TRBJ2-1; D call uncertain. Trimming took 1 base from V and 3 from J, leaving 7 bases between them. Germline CDR1 reads SGHAT; CDR2 reads FQNNGV. The CDR3 totals 14 residues. The CDR3 reads CASSLGSFYNEQFF. CDR3 in DNA: TGTGCCAGCAGCTTAGGAAGCTTCTACAATGAGCAGTTCTTC. Full variable domain (missing parts from reference TRBV11-2 and TRBJ2-1): EAGVAQSPRYKIIEKRQSVAFWCNPISGHATLYWYQQILGQGPKLLIQFQNNGVVDDSQLPKDRFSAERLKGVDSTLKIQPAKLEDSAVYLCASSLGSFYNEQFFGPGTRLTVL.

In this sample, this clonotype turned up once. One end of the junction is discordant with germline, which a read error may explain. The V call is TRBV6-1, the J call TRBJ2-3; possible D gene TRBD2, 6 bases. Per the germline V gene, CDR1 is MNHNS and CDR2 is SASEGT. The CDR3 length is 14 residues. CDR3 sequence reads: CASRALATKDTQYF. CDR3 DNA: TGCGCCAGCAGGGCACTAGCTACCAAAGACACGCAGTACTTT.

Note on this clonotype: One junction end does not reproduce the germline sequence, and a read error may be involved. The rearrangement links TRBV10-3 to TRBJ2-2; unclear D gene. Germline-derived CDR1 and CDR2 are ENHRY and SYGVKD. The CDR3 sequence is 11 residues long. CDR3 protein: CAGNRTETLYF. The CDR3 nucleotides are TGTGCCGGTAATCGAACCGAGACGCTGTATTTT.